This paragraph covers one TCR beta chain sequence. Its cognate antigen is unknown. This CDR3 comprises 14 residues. Germline CDR1 SGHRS, CDR2 YFSETQ. Trimming pared 4 bases from V and 0 bases from J, leaving 10 bases between. This specimen belongs to a study of T cell repertoires in cytomegalovirus infection. Looking at the study overall: As its CMV epitopes, the study selected recently identified HLA-C-restricted and well-studied HLA-B-restricted targets.

TCRdb re-derived calls from the reads in MiXCR, one entry per CDR3 protein. The top ten hold 15% to 20% of the sample, which has 600,000 to 700,000 distinct CDR3 sequences, around a third seen once. General study results and limits: Within the response measured ex vivo, HLA-C-restricted CMV-specific TCR beta clonotypes were dominant.

Sample: cultured PBMCs, taken from culture after CMV antigen stimulation. This chain joins TRBV5-1 and TRBJ1-1; D is unresolved. The receptor comes from a human donor in good health (CMV status not recorded). Some clones in this sample may be carry-over from other donors' samples. The CDR3 region is CASSERDLNTEAFF. DNA of the CDR3: TGCGCCAGCAGCGAGAGGGATCTGAACACTGAAGCTTTCTTT.